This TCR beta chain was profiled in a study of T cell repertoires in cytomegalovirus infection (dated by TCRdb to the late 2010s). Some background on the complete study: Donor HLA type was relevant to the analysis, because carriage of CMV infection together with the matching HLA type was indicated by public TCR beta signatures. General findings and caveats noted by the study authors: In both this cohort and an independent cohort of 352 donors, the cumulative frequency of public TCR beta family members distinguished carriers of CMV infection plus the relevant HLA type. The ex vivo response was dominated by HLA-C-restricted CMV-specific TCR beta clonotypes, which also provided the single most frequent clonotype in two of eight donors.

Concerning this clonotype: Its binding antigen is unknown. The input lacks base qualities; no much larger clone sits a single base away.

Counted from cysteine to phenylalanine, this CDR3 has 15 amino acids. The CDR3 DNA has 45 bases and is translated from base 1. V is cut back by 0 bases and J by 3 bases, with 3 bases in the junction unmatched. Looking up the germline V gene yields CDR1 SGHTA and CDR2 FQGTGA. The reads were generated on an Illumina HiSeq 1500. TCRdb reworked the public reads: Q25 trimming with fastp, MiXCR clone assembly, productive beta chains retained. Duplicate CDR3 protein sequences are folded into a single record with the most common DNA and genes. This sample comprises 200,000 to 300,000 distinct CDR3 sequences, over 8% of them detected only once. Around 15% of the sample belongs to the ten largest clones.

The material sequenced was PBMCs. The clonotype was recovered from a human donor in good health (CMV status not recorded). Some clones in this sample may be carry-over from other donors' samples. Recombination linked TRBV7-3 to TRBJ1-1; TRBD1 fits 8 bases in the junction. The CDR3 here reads CASSLTPGGHTEAFF. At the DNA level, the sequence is TGTGCCAGCAGCTTAACCCCAGGGGGCCACACTGAAGCTTTCTTT.